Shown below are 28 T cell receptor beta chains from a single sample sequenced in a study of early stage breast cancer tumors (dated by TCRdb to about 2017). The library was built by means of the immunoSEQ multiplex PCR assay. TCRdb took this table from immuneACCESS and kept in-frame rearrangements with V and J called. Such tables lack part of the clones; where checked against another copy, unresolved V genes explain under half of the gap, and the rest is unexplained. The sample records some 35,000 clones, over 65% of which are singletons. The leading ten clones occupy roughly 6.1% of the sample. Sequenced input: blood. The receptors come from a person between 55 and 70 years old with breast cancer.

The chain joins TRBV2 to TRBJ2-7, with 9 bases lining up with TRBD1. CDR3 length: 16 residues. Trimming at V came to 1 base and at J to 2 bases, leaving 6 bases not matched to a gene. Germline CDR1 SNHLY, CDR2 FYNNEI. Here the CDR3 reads CASSEGVGQGPYEQYF. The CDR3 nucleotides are TGTGCCAGCAGTGAAGGGGTAGGACAGGGGCCCTACGAGCAGTACTTC.

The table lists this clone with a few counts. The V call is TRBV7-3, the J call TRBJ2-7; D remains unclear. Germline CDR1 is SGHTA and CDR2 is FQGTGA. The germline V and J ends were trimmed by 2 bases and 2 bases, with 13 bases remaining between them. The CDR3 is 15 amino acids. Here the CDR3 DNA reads TGTGCCAGCAGCTTATTCGCCGGAACAACCTACGAGCAGTACTTC. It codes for CASSLFAGTTYEQYF.

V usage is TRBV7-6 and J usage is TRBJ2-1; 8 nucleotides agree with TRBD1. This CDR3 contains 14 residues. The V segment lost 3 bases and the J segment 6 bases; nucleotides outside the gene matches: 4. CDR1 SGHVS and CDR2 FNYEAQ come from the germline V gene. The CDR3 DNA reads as TGTGCCAGCAGCTTGGGAGGACAGGGCAATGAGCAGTTCTTC. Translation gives CASSLGGQGNEQFF.

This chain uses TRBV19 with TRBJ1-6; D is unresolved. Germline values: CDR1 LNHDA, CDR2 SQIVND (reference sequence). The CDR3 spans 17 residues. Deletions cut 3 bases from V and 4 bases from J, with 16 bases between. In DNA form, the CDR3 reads TGTGCCAGTAGTATGGGCCAGTTGGGAGGGTATAATTCACCCCTCCACTTT. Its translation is CASSMGQLGGYNSPLHF.

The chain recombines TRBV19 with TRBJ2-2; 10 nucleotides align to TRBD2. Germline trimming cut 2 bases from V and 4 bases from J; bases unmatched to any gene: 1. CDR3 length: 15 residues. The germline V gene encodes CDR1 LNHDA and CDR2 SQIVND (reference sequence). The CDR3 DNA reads TGTGCCAGTAGTATACAGCGGGGGGGCACCGGGGAGCTGTTTTTT. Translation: CASSIQRGGTGELFF.

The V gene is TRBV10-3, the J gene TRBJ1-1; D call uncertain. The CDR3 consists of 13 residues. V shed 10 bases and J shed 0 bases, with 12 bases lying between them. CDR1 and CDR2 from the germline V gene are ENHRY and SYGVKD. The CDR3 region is CATTSHMNTEAFF. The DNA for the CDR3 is TGTGCCACAACATCGCACATGAACACTGAAGCTTTCTTT.

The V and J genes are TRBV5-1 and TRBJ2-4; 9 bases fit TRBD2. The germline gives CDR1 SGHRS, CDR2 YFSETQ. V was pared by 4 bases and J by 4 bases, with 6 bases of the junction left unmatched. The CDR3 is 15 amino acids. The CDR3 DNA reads TGCGCCAGCAGCCCGGTAGCGGGGGCAAAAAACATTCAGTACTTC. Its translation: CASSPVAGAKNIQYF.

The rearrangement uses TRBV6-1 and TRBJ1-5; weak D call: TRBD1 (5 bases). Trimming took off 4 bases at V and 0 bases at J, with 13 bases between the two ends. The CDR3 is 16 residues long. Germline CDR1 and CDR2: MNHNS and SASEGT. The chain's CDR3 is CASSGQPTYSNQPQHF. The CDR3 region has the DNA TGTGCCAGCAGTGGACAGCCGACTTATAGCAATCAGCCCCAGCATTTT.

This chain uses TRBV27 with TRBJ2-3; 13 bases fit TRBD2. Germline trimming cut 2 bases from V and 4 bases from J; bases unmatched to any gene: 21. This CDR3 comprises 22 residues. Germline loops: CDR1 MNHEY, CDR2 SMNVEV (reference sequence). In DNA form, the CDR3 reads TGTGCCAGCAGTTTAGCAATTCCCGGGACTAGCGGGGTTGACTCAGGCGCAGATACGCAGTATTTT. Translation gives CASSLAIPGTSGVDSGADTQYF.

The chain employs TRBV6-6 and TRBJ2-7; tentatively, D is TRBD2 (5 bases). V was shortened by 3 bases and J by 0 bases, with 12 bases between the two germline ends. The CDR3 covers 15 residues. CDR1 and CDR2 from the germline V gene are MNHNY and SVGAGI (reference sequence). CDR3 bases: TGTGCCAGCAGTTATGAACGGGGTTTCTCCTACGAGCAGTACTTC. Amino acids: CASSYERGFSYEQYF.

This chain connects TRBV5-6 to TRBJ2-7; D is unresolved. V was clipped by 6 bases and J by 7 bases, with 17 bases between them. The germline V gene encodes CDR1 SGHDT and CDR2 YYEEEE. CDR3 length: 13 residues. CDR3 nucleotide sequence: TGTGCCAGCAACTCCCCAGCCCCAGCGGAGCAGTACTTC. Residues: CASNSPAPAEQYF.

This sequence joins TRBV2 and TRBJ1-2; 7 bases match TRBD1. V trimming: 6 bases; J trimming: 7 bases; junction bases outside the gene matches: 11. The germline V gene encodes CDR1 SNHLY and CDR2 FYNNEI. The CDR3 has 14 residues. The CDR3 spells CASRRRDSLSGYTF. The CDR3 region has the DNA TGTGCCAGCAGGCGTCGGGACAGCCTCTCTGGCTACACCTTC.

CDR3 DNA sequence: TGTGCCAGCAGTGAAGGAATTGGATCCTACAATGAGCAGTTCTTC. Its translation: CASSEGIGSYNEQFF. The gene calls are TRBV6-1 and TRBJ2-1; no definite D call. Trimming removed 1 base from V and 1 base from J, with 8 bases in between. This CDR3 contains 15 residues. The germline V gene encodes CDR1 MNHNS and CDR2 SASEGT.

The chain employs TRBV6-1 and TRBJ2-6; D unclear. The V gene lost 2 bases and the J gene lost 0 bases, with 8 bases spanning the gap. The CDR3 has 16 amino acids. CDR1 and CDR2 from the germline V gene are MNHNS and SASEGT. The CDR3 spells CASSEFGGSGANVLTF. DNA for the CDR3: TGTGCCAGCAGTGAATTCGGCGGCTCTGGGGCCAACGTCCTGACTTTC.

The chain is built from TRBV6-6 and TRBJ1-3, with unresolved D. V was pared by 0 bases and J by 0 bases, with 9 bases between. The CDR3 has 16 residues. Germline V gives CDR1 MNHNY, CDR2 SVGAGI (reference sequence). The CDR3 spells CASSYSTLLSGNTIYF. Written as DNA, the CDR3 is TGTGCCAGCAGTTACTCGACACTTCTCTCTGGAAACACCATATATTTT.

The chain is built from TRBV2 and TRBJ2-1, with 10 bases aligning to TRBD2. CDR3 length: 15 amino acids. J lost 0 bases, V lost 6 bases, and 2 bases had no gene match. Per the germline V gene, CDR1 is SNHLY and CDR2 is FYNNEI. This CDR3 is CASRLAGGSYNEQFF. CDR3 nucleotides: TGTGCCAGCAGGTTAGCGGGGGGCTCCTACAATGAGCAGTTCTTC.

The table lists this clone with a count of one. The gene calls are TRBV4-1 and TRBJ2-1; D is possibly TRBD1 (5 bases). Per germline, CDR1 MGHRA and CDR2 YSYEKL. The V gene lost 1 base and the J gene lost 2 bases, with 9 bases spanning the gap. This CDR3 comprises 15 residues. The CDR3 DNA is TGCGCCAGCAGCCAAGCCTTGGGGCCCTACAATGAGCAGTTCTTC. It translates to CASSQALGPYNEQFF.

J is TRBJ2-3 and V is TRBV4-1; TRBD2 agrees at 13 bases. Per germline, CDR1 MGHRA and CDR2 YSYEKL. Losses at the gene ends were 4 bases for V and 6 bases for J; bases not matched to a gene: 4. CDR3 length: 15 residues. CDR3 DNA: TGCGCCAGCAGCCGGACTAGCGGGGGTTTCGATACGCAGTATTTT. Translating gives CASSRTSGGFDTQYF.

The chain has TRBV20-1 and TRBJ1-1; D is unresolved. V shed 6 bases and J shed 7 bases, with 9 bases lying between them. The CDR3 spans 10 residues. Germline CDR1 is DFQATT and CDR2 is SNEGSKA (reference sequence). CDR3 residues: CSALFREAFF. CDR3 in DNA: TGCAGTGCCTTATTCCGTGAAGCTTTCTTT.

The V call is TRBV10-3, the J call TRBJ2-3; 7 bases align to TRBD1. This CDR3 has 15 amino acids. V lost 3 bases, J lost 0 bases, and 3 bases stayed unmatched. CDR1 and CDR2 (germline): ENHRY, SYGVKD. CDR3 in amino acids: CAISEQGSSTDTQYF. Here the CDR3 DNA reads TGTGCCATCAGTGAACAGGGGTCGAGCACAGATACGCAGTATTTT.

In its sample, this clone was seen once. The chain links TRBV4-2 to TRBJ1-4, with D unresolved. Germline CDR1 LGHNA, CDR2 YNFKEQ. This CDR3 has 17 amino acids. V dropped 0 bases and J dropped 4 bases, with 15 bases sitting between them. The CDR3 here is CASSQETKANINEKLFF. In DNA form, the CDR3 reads TGTGCCAGCAGCCAAGAAACCAAGGCAAATATTAATGAAAAACTGTTTTTT.

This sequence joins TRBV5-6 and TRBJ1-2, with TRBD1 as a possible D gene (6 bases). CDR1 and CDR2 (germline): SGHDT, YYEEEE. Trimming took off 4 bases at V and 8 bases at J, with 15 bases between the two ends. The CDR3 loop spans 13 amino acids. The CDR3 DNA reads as TGTGCCAGCAGCGTAACAGGGTATAGCGGCTACACCTTC. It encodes CASSVTGYSGYTF.

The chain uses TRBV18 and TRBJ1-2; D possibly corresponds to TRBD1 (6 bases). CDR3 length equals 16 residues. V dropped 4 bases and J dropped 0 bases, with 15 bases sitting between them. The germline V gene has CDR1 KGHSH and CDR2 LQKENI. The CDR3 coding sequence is TGTGCCAGCTCACGGACAGCCCAACCAGCTAACTATGGCTACACCTTC. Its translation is CASSRTAQPANYGYTF.

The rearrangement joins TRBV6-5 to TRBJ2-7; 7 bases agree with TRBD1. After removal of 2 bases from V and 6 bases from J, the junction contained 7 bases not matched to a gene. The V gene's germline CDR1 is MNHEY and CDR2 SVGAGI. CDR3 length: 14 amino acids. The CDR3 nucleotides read TGTGCCAGCAGTTACATCTTACAGGGGAGCGAGCAGTACTTC. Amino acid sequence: CASSYILQGSEQYF.

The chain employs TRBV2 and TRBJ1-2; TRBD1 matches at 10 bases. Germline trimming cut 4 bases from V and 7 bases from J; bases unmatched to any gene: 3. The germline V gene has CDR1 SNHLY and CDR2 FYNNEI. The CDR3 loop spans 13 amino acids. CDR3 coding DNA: TGTGCCAGCAGTGTACGGGACAGGGGTGGCTACACCTTC. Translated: CASSVRDRGGYTF.

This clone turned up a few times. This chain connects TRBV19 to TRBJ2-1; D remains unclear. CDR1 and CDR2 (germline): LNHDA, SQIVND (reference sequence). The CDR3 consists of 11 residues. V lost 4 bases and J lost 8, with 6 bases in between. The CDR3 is CASSTRDEQFF. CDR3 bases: TGTGCCAGTAGTACAAGGGATGAGCAGTTCTTC.

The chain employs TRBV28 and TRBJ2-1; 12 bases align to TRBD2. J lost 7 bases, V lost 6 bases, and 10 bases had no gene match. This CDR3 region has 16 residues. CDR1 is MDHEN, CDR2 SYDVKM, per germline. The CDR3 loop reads CASSPGLAGLGNEQFF. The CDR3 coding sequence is TGTGCCAGCAGCCCCGGACTAGCGGGGCTGGGGAATGAGCAGTTCTTC.

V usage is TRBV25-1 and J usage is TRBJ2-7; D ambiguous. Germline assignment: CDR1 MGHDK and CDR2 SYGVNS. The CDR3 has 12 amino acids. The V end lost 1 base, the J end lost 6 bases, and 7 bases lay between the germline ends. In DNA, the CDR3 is TGTGCCAGCAGTGAATCTGGACCCGAGCAGTACTTC. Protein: CASSESGPEQYF.